This TCR beta chain was recorded in a study of T cell repertoires in cytomegalovirus infection. This CDR3 has 15 amino acids. In germline, CDR1 is SGHTA, CDR2 FQGNSA. V was shortened by 1 base and J by 0 bases, with 7 bases between the two germline ends. To note about this clonotype: Its target is unknown.

Using its own MiXCR run on the reads, TCRdb lists one record per CDR3 protein. The table records 830,000 or so distinct CDR3 sequences, approximately 32% of them present only once. Sequencing was performed on cultured CD8+ T cells from PBMCs, taken from culture after CMV antigen stimulation. The chain joins TRBV7-2 to TRBJ2-4; D gene unclear. The receptor's source is a human donor in good health (CMV status not recorded). Some clones in this sample may be carry-over from other donors' samples. CDR3 DNA sequence: TGTGCCAGCAGCTTAGAGTACGGAGCCAAAAACATTCAGTACTTC. Translation gives CASSLEYGAKNIQYF.